The 27 T cell receptor beta chains below all came from one sample that was sequenced in a study of blood T cell repertoires in COVID-19. The method was immunoSEQ multiplex PCR; TCRdb's version includes in-frame clones alone and lacks a portion of them. The table includes about 160,000 clones, around 82% detected once. What was sequenced was peripheral blood. The origin of the receptors is a woman between 40 and 50 years old with COVID-19, enrolled during active disease.

The V gene is TRBV18, the J gene TRBJ2-3; 7 positions match TRBD2. Trimming cost V 6 bases and J 4 bases; bases outside gene matches: 4. CDR3 size: 13 residues. Looked up from germline, CDR1 is KGHSH and CDR2 is LQKENI. The CDR3 DNA follows: TGTGCCAGCTCGACTAGCTCGGCAGATACGCAGTATTTT. This sequence encodes CASSTSSADTQYF.

The V call is TRBV7-2, the J call TRBJ2-7; 12 bases match TRBD2. The CDR3 runs 15 residues. CDR1 and CDR2 (germline): SGHTA, FQGNSA. V was clipped by 5 bases and J by 5 bases; unmatched bases: 7. The DNA of the CDR3 is TGTGCCAGCAGCCAACGACTAGCGGGAGCACACGAGCAGTACTTC. It encodes CASSQRLAGAHEQYF.

This clone was detected a few times. The CDR3 coding sequence is TGTGCCAGCAGCGGCGATGCGGGGGGGCCCTGGGATACGCAGTATTTT. It specifies CASSGDAGGPWDTQYF. The chain combines TRBV9 with TRBJ2-3; 9 nucleotides agree with TRBD2. The trim removed 3 bases at V and 6 bases at J, leaving 11 bases unmatched. Germline V gene lookup returns CDR1 SGDLS and CDR2 YYNGEE. The CDR3 spans 16 residues.

V is TRBV15 and J is TRBJ1-2, with unresolved D. Between the trimmed V and J ends, which lost 6 bases and 3 bases, there was a span of 14 bases. Germline assignment: CDR1 LNHNV and CDR2 YYDKDF (reference sequence). CDR3 length equals 14 residues. In nucleotides, the CDR3 is TGTGCCACCAGGTCGTCAGGCGACCACTATGGCTACACCTTC. Its protein product is CATRSSGDHYGYTF. The full variable domain, with the rest looked up from reference TRBV15 and TRBJ1-2, is DAMVIQNPRYQVTQFGKPVTLSCSQTLNHNVMYWYQQKSSQAPKLLFHYYDKDFNNEADTPDNFQSRRPNTSFCFLDIRSPGLGDTAMYLCATRSSGDHYGYTFGSGTRLTVV.

V gene TRBV6-5 combines with J gene TRBJ2-1, with a possible D match to TRBD2 (6 bases). CDR1 MNHEY and CDR2 SVGAGI come from the germline V gene. CDR3 length: 15 amino acids. Trimming took 6 bases from V and 2 from J, leaving 14 bases between them. The CDR3 spells CASSPGPSAYNEQFF. The CDR3 DNA sequence: TGTGCCAGCAGCCCCGGTCCTAGCGCCTACAATGAGCAGTTCTTC.

The CDR3 spells CAWSIGGVRNEQYF. As DNA, the CDR3 is TGTGCCTGGTCCATTGGCGGTGTCAGAAACGAGCAGTACTTC. This sequence joins TRBV30 and TRBJ2-7; the D is unclear. V lost 5 bases and J lost 5, with 19 bases in between. The CDR3 sequence is 14 residues long. In germline, CDR1 is GTSNPN, CDR2 SVGIG (reference sequence).

The chain combines TRBV7-9 with TRBJ2-5; the match to TRBD2 covers 14 bases. In germline, CDR1 is SEHNR, CDR2 FQNEAQ (reference sequence). The CDR3 sequence is 17 residues long. With V trimmed by 5 bases and J by 5 bases, 10 bases remained unmatched. The CDR3 is CASSPGTSGGLRETQYF. The CDR3 coding sequence is TGTGCCAGCAGCCCCGGGACTAGCGGGGGCCTTCGGGAGACCCAGTACTTC.

The V gene is TRBV2, the J gene TRBJ1-2, with 7 nucleotides matching TRBD1. CDR3 size: 14 residues. The germline V gene has CDR1 SNHLY and CDR2 FYNNEI. With 1 base clipped from V and 7 bases from J, the junction kept 6 bases outside the gene matches. CDR3 sequence reads: CASSEERGLGGYTF. DNA for the CDR3: TGTGCCAGCAGTGAAGAGAGGGGGCTGGGTGGCTACACCTTC. The full variable domain, its missing parts supplied by reference TRBV2 and TRBJ1-2, is EPEVTQTPSHQVTQMGQEVILRCVPISNHLYFYWYRQILGQKVEFLVSFYNNEISEKSEIFDDQFSVERPDGSNFTLKIRSTKLEDSAMYFCASSEERGLGGYTFGSGTRLTVV.

V usage is TRBV24-1 and J usage is TRBJ2-2; 7 bases match TRBD1. Per the germline V gene, CDR1 is KGHDR and CDR2 is SFDVKD. The CDR3 extends over 15 amino acids. Trimming at V came to 9 bases and at J to 6 bases, leaving 12 bases not matched to a gene. CDR3 in amino acids: CATADATGLAGELFF. The CDR3 DNA sequence: TGTGCCACCGCCGATGCGACAGGGCTCGCCGGGGAGCTGTTTTTT.

The chain joins TRBV5-4 to TRBJ2-7; D is unresolved. CDR1 is SGHNT and CDR2 is YYREEE in the germline V gene (reference sequence). The CDR3 totals 13 residues. V was cut by 2 bases and J by 3 bases, with 9 bases left in between. Written as DNA, the CDR3 is TGTGCCAGCAGCTTTAACAGATACTACGAGCAGTACTTC. Amino acids: CASSFNRYYEQYF.

The chain carries TRBV5-1 and TRBJ2-1, with 8 nucleotides matching TRBD2. The CDR3 consists of 17 residues. Germline V CDR1 and CDR2: SGHRS, YFSETQ. V lost 3 bases to trimming and J lost 6 bases; unmatched junction nucleotides: 14. As DNA, the CDR3 is TGCGCCAGCAGCTATACGTTAGCGGGACCCTCGACCAATGAGCAGTTCTTC. It encodes CASSYTLAGPSTNEQFF. The full variable domain, in which reference TRBV5-1 and TRBJ2-1 provide the parts outside the CDR3, is KAGVTQTPRYLIKTRGQQVTLSCSPISGHRSVSWYQQTPGQGLQFLFEYFSETQRNKGNFPGRFSGRQFSNSRSEMNVSTLELGDSALYLCASSYTLAGPSTNEQFFGPGTRLTVL.

The table lists this clone with a count of one. CDR3 sequence: CASSVGQTGYTF. The DNA of the CDR3 is TGTGCCAGTAGTGTCGGACAAACTGGCTACACCTTC. The chain combines TRBV19 with TRBJ1-2, with D tentatively TRBD1 (5 bases). Per germline, CDR1 LNHDA and CDR2 SQIVND (reference sequence). The CDR3 has 12 residues. V shed 5 bases and J shed 7 bases, with 11 bases lying between them.

The rearrangement uses TRBV11-2 and TRBJ2-4; D unresolved. Trimming cost V 5 bases and J 0 bases, with 5 bases left between them. This CDR3 comprises 13 residues. Germline-derived CDR1 and CDR2 are SGHAT and FQNNGV. This chain's CDR3 is CASSRLAKNIQYF. CDR3 nucleotide sequence: TGTGCCAGCAGCCGGTTAGCCAAAAACATTCAGTACTTC.

V usage is TRBV11-1 and J usage is TRBJ2-2, with 10 bases matching TRBD2. The CDR3 totals 16 residues. Germline V gene lookup returns CDR1 SGHAT and CDR2 FQDESV (reference sequence). Germline trimming cut 5 bases from V and 10 bases from J; bases unmatched to any gene: 13. Written as DNA, the CDR3 is TGTGCCAGCAGCCCCCGCAAAAGCGGGGGGGCCCCGGAGCTGTTTTTT. As protein: CASSPRKSGGAPELFF.

The gene calls are TRBV2 and TRBJ2-7, with 7 bases that match TRBD2. Germline loops: CDR1 SNHLY, CDR2 FYNNEI. V lost 4 bases to trimming and J lost 2 bases; unmatched junction nucleotides: 5. The CDR3 loop spans 14 amino acids. The CDR3 here is CASSVGGSPYEQYF. DNA for the CDR3: TGTGCCAGCAGTGTCGGGGGGTCCCCCTACGAGCAGTACTTC.

The rearrangement links TRBV19 to TRBJ1-1; TRBD1 is a possible D gene (6 bases). Germline V gene data show CDR1 as LNHDA and CDR2 as SQIVND (reference sequence). Trimming pared 2 bases from V and 4 bases from J, leaving 17 bases between. The CDR3 extends over 16 amino acids. This chain's CDR3 is CASSIPQGRTSTEAFF. The CDR3 DNA follows: TGTGCCAGTAGTATACCACAGGGTCGAACGAGCACTGAAGCTTTCTTT.

CDR3 amino acids: CASSAAQGYEQFF. For the CDR3, the DNA is TGTGCCAGCAGTGCCGCGCAGGGGTATGAGCAGTTCTTC. The V and J genes are TRBV6-4 and TRBJ2-1, with D tentatively TRBD1 (6 bases). V was shortened by 4 bases and J by 8 bases, with 12 bases between the two germline ends. CDR1 MRHNA and CDR2 SNTAGT come from the germline V gene. This CDR3 has 13 amino acids.

V gene TRBV11-2 combines with J gene TRBJ2-7; D remains unclear. V gave up 5 bases and J gave up 4 bases, with 6 bases separating them. CDR3 length: 11 amino acids. Germline V gives CDR1 SGHAT, CDR2 FQNNGV. CDR3 loop: CASSQAYEQYF. The CDR3 region has the DNA TGTGCCAGCAGCCAAGCTTACGAGCAGTACTTC.

V usage is TRBV19 and J usage is TRBJ2-1, with 7 bases aligning to TRBD2. CDR1 LNHDA and CDR2 SQIVND come from the germline V gene (reference sequence). The CDR3 covers 13 residues. Unmatched junction bases numbered 6, after V lost 5 bases and J lost 8 bases. The DNA of the CDR3 is TGTGCCAGTAGTTCCCGACTAGCCCATGAGCAGTTCTTC. Its translation: CASSSRLAHEQFF. The complete variable domain, with remaining parts taken from reference TRBV19 and TRBJ2-1, reads DGGITQSPKYLFRKEGQNVTLSCEQNLNHDAMYWYRQDPGQGLRLIYYSQIVNDFQKGDIAEGYSVSREKKESFPLTVTSAQKNPTAFYLCASSSRLAHEQFFGPGTRLTVL.

The chain joins TRBV11-1 to TRBJ2-7; 8 bases line up with TRBD1. Per the germline V gene, CDR1 is SGHAT and CDR2 is FQDESV (reference sequence). Trimming cost V 5 bases and J 7 bases; bases outside gene matches: 7. The CDR3 has 13 residues. Here the CDR3 DNA reads TGTGCCAGCAGCCTTGACAGGGGTCGGGAGCAGTACTTC. Encoded protein: CASSLDRGREQYF.

The chain is built from TRBV5-5 and TRBJ2-7; tentative D call: TRBD1 (6 bases). The CDR3 runs 16 residues. Germline V gives CDR1 SGHKS, CDR2 YYEKEE (reference sequence). Deletions cut 0 bases from V and 4 bases from J, with 17 bases between. CDR3 sequence: CASSLGHRVISYEQYF. The CDR3 DNA follows: TGTGCCAGCAGCTTGGGGCACAGGGTTATATCGTACGAGCAGTACTTC.

This clone has more than one count but fewer than ten. This rearrangement joins TRBV6-5 to TRBJ2-5, with TRBD2 identical over 8 bases. Germline V lookup: CDR1 MNHEY, CDR2 SVGAGI. The CDR3 has 15 residues. J gave up 5 bases and V 5 bases, and 10 bases lay outside the gene matches. The CDR3 DNA reads TGTGCCAGCAGTACTAGCGGAAGGGGGGAGGAGACCCAGTACTTC. Encoded protein: CASSTSGRGEETQYF.

This chain connects TRBV7-9 to TRBJ1-1; D is undetermined. Germline CDR1 is SEHNR and CDR2 is FQNEAQ (reference sequence). V gave up 1 base and J gave up 0 bases, with 6 bases separating them. CDR3 length: 14 residues. This CDR3 is CASSLVSMNTEAFF. The CDR3 region has the DNA TGTGCCAGCAGCTTAGTCAGTATGAACACTGAAGCTTTCTTT.

The V call is TRBV7-3, the J call TRBJ2-3, with 14 bases that match TRBD2. CDR3 length equals 14 residues. The germline gives CDR1 SGHTA, CDR2 FQGTGA. Losses at the gene ends were 5 bases for V and 6 bases for J; bases not matched to a gene: 1. CDR3 DNA: TGTGCCAGCAGCGGACTAGCGGGAGGCGATACGCAGTATTTT. Protein product: CASSGLAGGDTQYF.

The chain joins TRBV6-5 to TRBJ2-7; TRBD2 matches at 8 bases. CDR1 is MNHEY and CDR2 is SVGAGI in the germline V gene. V was pared by 6 bases and J by 4 bases, with 5 bases of the junction left unmatched. The CDR3 sequence is 13 residues long. The CDR3 sequence is CASRPTGGYEQYF. CDR3 in DNA: TGTGCCAGCAGACCTACGGGGGGGTACGAGCAGTACTTC.

This chain connects TRBV7-9 to TRBJ2-7, with 10 bases matching TRBD2. CDR1 is SEHNR, CDR2 FQNEAQ, per germline (reference sequence). With V trimmed by 5 bases and J by 2 bases, 9 bases remained unmatched. This CDR3 region has 16 residues. CDR3 sequence: CASSVSESGRAYEQYF. In nucleotides, the CDR3 is TGTGCCAGCAGCGTGAGCGAAAGCGGGAGGGCCTACGAGCAGTACTTC.

V is TRBV15 and J is TRBJ1-6; D is perhaps TRBD1 (5 bases). There are 14 residues in the CDR3. V lost 8 bases, J lost 7 bases, and 15 bases lay in between. Germline loops: CDR1 LNHNV, CDR2 YYDKDF (reference sequence). The CDR3: CATRLRKGNSPLHF. CDR3 DNA: TGTGCCACCCGGTTGCGGAAGGGGAATTCACCCCTCCACTTT.